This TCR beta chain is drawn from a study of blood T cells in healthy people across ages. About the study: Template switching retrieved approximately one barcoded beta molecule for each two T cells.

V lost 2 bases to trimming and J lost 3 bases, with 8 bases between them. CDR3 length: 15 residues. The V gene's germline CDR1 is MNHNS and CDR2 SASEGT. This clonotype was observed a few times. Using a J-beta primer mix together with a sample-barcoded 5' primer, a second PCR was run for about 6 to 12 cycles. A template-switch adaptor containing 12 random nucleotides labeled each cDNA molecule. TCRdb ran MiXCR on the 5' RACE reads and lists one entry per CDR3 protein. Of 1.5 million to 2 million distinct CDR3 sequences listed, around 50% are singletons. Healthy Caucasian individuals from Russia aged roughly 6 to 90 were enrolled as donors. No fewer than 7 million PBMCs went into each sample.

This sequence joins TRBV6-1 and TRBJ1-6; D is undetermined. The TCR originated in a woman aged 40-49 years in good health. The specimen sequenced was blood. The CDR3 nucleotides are TGTGCCAGCAGTGAACTAGCGGACTATAATTCACCCCTCCACTTT. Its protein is CASSELADYNSPLHF.